The rows below give T cell receptor beta chains drawn from one sample of a study of CD8 T cells in ankylosing spondylitis. A single record per CDR3 protein comes from TCRdb applying MiXCR to the 5' RACE reads. The sample contains 130,000 or so distinct CDR3 sequences, approximately 10% of which appear only once. Sequenced material: blood, either unsorted or a sorted T cell fraction (not recorded which). These receptors were collected from a female donor with ankylosing spondylitis or in good health (not recorded which). Both conserved end residues are part of each CDR3. A D gene is named only where the DNA matches it firmly. Not all rows give a size; the values are once, few, many and, for expanded clones, a class.

V gene: TRBV15
clone size: few
D gene: NA
J gene: TRBJ2-7
CDR3 protein: CATSRDWGPYEQYF
CDR3 DNA: TGTGCCACCAGCAGAGATTGGGGCCCCTACGAGCAGTACTTC

V gene: TRBV7-8
clone size: few
D gene: TRBD1
J gene: TRBJ1-2
CDR3 protein: CASSPNRGGGYTF
CDR3 DNA: TGTGCCAGCAGCCCAAACAGGGGGGGTGGCTACACCTTC

V gene: TRBV14
clone size: many
D gene: TRBD1
J gene: TRBJ2-1
CDR3 protein: CASSQLGQGAYNEQFF
CDR3 DNA: TGTGCCAGCAGCCAACTGGGACAGGGGGCTTACAATGAGCAGTTCTTC

V gene: TRBV20-1
clone size: many
D gene: NA
J gene: TRBJ1-2
CDR3 protein: CSARELLAVGYTF
CDR3 DNA: TGCAGTGCTAGAGAATTGTTAGCCGTTGGCTACACCTTC

V gene: TRBV20-1
clone size: many
D gene: NA
J gene: TRBJ2-2
CDR3 protein: CSAAGTENTGELFF
CDR3 DNA: TGCAGTGCTGCCGGGACCGAGAACACCGGGGAGCTGTTTTTT

V gene: TRBV24-1
clone size: many
D gene: NA
J gene: TRBJ2-3
CDR3 protein: CATSVPPLDTQYF
CDR3 DNA: TGTGCCACCAGTGTCCCGCCCCTCGATACGCAGTATTTT

V gene: TRBV12-3/TRBV12-4
clone size: many
D gene: TRBD1
J gene: TRBJ2-2
CDR3 protein: CASRTGENTGELFF
CDR3 DNA: TGTGCCAGTCGGACAGGTGAAAACACCGGGGAGCTGTTTTTT

V gene: TRBV29-1
clone size: many
D gene: NA
J gene: TRBJ2-5
CDR3 protein: CSARDTLRETQYF
CDR3 DNA: TGCAGCGCCCGGGACACCCTTAGGGAGACCCAGTACTTC

V gene: TRBV12-5
clone size: NA
D gene: TRBD1
J gene: TRBJ2-2
CDR3 protein: CASGFETGPTGELFF
CDR3 DNA: TGTGCTAGTGGTTTTGAGACAGGGCCCACCGGGGAGCTGTTTTTT

V gene: TRBV5-1
clone size: many
D gene: NA
J gene: TRBJ1-2
CDR3 protein: CASSDQGFHYGYTF
CDR3 DNA: TGCGCCAGCAGCGATCAAGGTTTTCACTATGGCTACACCTTC

V gene: TRBV20-1
clone size: many
D gene: NA
J gene: TRBJ2-7
CDR3 protein: CSASMGGHEQYF
CDR3 DNA: TGCAGTGCTAGTATGGGCGGTCACGAGCAGTACTTC

V gene: TRBV28
clone size: many
D gene: TRBD1
J gene: TRBJ1-1
CDR3 protein: CASSPRDRGKTEAFF
CDR3 DNA: TGTGCCAGCAGCCCCCGGGACAGGGGAAAGACTGAAGCTTTCTTT

V gene: TRBV6-1
clone size: many
D gene: NA
J gene: TRBJ1-1
CDR3 protein: CASSTLGGGTEAFF
CDR3 DNA: TGTGCCAGCAGTACCCTCGGGGGCGGCACTGAAGCTTTCTTT

V gene: TRBV11-2
clone size: many
D gene: NA
J gene: TRBJ1-5
CDR3 protein: CASSLVAPVNQPQHF
CDR3 DNA: TGTGCCAGCAGCTTAGTCGCCCCGGTCAATCAGCCCCAGCATTTT

V gene: TRBV6-1
clone size: many
D gene: NA
J gene: TRBJ1-3
CDR3 protein: CAAGGQLGNTIYF
CDR3 DNA: TGTGCCGCGGGGGGGCAGCTAGGAAACACCATATATTTT

V gene: TRBV20-1
clone size: many
D gene: NA
J gene: TRBJ1-2
CDR3 protein: CSAQGPTNYGYTF
CDR3 DNA: TGCAGTGCCCAGGGGCCAACTAACTATGGCTACACCTTC

V gene: TRBV30
clone size: many
D gene: NA
J gene: TRBJ1-5
CDR3 protein: CAWSVPQGGQPQHF
CDR3 DNA: TGTGCCTGGAGTGTACCACAGGGAGGTCAGCCCCAGCATTTT

V gene: TRBV5-1
clone size: many
D gene: NA
J gene: TRBJ1-1
CDR3 protein: CASSPKAWGTEAFF
CDR3 DNA: TGCGCCAGCAGCCCCAAAGCCTGGGGAACTGAAGCTTTCTTT

V gene: TRBV5-1
clone size: many
D gene: TRBD2
J gene: TRBJ2-3
CDR3 protein: CASSKAGLNTDTQYF
CDR3 DNA: TGCGCCAGCAGCAAAGCGGGACTAAACACAGATACGCAGTATTTT

V gene: TRBV6-4
clone size: many
D gene: TRBD1
J gene: TRBJ2-3
CDR3 protein: CASSDANNRGDTQYF
CDR3 DNA: TGTGCCAGCAGTGATGCCAACAACAGGGGAGATACGCAGTATTTT

V gene: TRBV7-8
clone size: many
D gene: TRBD1
J gene: TRBJ2-4
CDR3 protein: CASSLGPGQGLAKNIQYF
CDR3 DNA: TGTGCCAGCAGCTTAGGTCCCGGACAGGGGTTAGCCAAAAACATTCAGTACTTC

V gene: TRBV11-2
clone size: many
D gene: NA
J gene: TRBJ2-6
CDR3 protein: CASSPLGSGANVLTF
CDR3 DNA: TGTGCCAGCAGCCCCCTTGGCTCTGGGGCCAACGTCCTGACTTTC

V gene: TRBV19
clone size: few
D gene: TRBD2
J gene: TRBJ2-2
CDR3 protein: CASSIDRPSGRAVNTGELFF
CDR3 DNA: TGTGCCAGTAGTATAGATAGGCCTAGCGGGAGGGCCGTGAACACCGGGGAGCTGTTTTTT

V gene: TRBV5-1
clone size: many
D gene: NA
J gene: TRBJ2-1
CDR3 protein: CASSLNGLGVYNEQFF
CDR3 DNA: TGCGCCAGCAGCTTGAACGGCCTAGGCGTCTACAATGAGCAGTTCTTC

V gene: TRBV7-2
clone size: many
D gene: NA
J gene: TRBJ2-3
CDR3 protein: CASSPRRGSDTQYF
CDR3 DNA: TGTGCCAGCAGCCCCCGGCGGGGATCAGATACGCAGTATTTT

V gene: TRBV24-1
clone size: many
D gene: TRBD1
J gene: TRBJ1-1
CDR3 protein: CATRGAQGRITEAFF
CDR3 DNA: TGTGCCACCAGGGGGGCACAGGGGAGGATCACTGAAGCTTTCTTT

V gene: TRBV5-1
clone size: many
D gene: NA
J gene: TRBJ1-3
CDR3 protein: CASSSAQGRYSGNTIYF
CDR3 DNA: TGCGCCAGCAGCTCGGCCCAGGGACGTTACTCTGGAAACACCATATATTTT

V gene: TRBV6-4
clone size: NA
D gene: TRBD1
J gene: TRBJ2-2
CDR3 protein: CASKGGNEGELFF
CDR3 DNA: TGTGCCAGCAAAGGGGGCAACGAAGGGGAGCTGTTTTTT

V gene: TRBV5-1
clone size: many
D gene: NA
J gene: TRBJ1-1
CDR3 protein: CASSLEGRVNTEAFF
CDR3 DNA: TGCGCCAGCAGCTTGGAAGGGAGGGTAAACACTGAAGCTTTCTTT

V gene: TRBV5-1
clone size: many
D gene: NA
J gene: TRBJ1-4
CDR3 protein: CASSLGDADYNEKLFF
CDR3 DNA: TGCGCCAGCAGCTTGGGGGACGCAGATTATAATGAAAAACTGTTTTTT

V gene: TRBV30
clone size: few
D gene: NA
J gene: TRBJ1-2
CDR3 protein: CAWSVPTAWGYTF
CDR3 DNA: TGTGCCTGGAGTGTACCGACGGCATGGGGCTACACCTTC

V gene: TRBV28
clone size: few
D gene: NA
J gene: TRBJ2-7
CDR3 protein: CASSPYRASYEQYF
CDR3 DNA: TGTGCCAGCAGTCCTTACAGGGCCTCCTACGAGCAGTACTTC

V gene: TRBV7-9
clone size: many
D gene: NA
J gene: TRBJ2-2
CDR3 protein: CASSRREGSGELFF
CDR3 DNA: TGTGCCAGCAGCCGCAGAGAGGGAAGCGGGGAGCTGTTTTTT

V gene: TRBV20-1
clone size: many
D gene: NA
J gene: TRBJ2-7
CDR3 protein: CSAGGAANPWEQYF
CDR3 DNA: TGCAGTGCGGGGGGAGCGGCCAACCCCTGGGAGCAGTACTTC

V gene: TRBV7-9
clone size: many
D gene: NA
J gene: TRBJ1-2
CDR3 protein: CASSPRGMGYTF
CDR3 DNA: TGTGCCAGCAGCCCCAGGGGAATGGGCTACACCTTC

V gene: TRBV7-8
clone size: few
D gene: NA
J gene: TRBJ1-1
CDR3 protein: CASSLSAGDTEAFF
CDR3 DNA: TGTGCCAGCAGCCTATCGGCAGGGGACACTGAAGCTTTCTTT

V gene: TRBV20-1
clone size: many
D gene: NA
J gene: TRBJ2-3
CDR3 protein: CSARGARGDTQYF
CDR3 DNA: TGCAGTGCTAGAGGGGCTAGGGGAGATACGCAGTATTTT

V gene: TRBV7-9
clone size: NA
D gene: TRBD1
J gene: TRBJ2-2
CDR3 protein: CASSSTGERSTGELFF
CDR3 DNA: TGTGCCAGCAGCTCGACAGGGGAGAGAAGCACCGGGGAGCTGTTTTTT

V gene: TRBV12-3/TRBV12-4
clone size: many
D gene: TRBD1
J gene: TRBJ1-2
CDR3 protein: CASSPGDREGGYTF
CDR3 DNA: TGTGCCAGCAGTCCCGGGGACAGGGAGGGTGGCTACACCTTC

V gene: TRBV6-6
clone size: many
D gene: NA
J gene: TRBJ1-2
CDR3 protein: CASTPGTVSYTF
CDR3 DNA: TGTGCCAGCACCCCCGGGACGGTTAGCTACACCTTC

V gene: TRBV19
clone size: many
D gene: NA
J gene: TRBJ2-3
CDR3 protein: CASSMEQGDTQYF
CDR3 DNA: TGTGCCAGTAGTATGGAACAGGGAGATACGCAGTATTTT

V gene: TRBV12-3/TRBV12-4
clone size: few
D gene: NA
J gene: TRBJ2-5
CDR3 protein: CASSPHSTVERETQYF
CDR3 DNA: TGTGCCAGCAGTCCCCATTCGACAGTCGAAAGAGAGACCCAGTACTTC

V gene: TRBV20-1
clone size: NA
D gene: NA
J gene: TRBJ2-6
CDR3 protein: CSAPRRSSGANVLIF
CDR3 DNA: TGCAGTGCCCCCCGACGAAGCTCTGGGGCCAACGTCCTGATTTTC

V gene: TRBV5-5
clone size: many
D gene: NA
J gene: TRBJ2-1
CDR3 protein: CASRPDRGSYNEQFF
CDR3 DNA: TGTGCCAGCAGGCCGGACAGAGGTAGTTACAATGAGCAGTTCTTC

V gene: TRBV21-1
clone size: NA
D gene: NA
J gene: TRBJ2-4
CDR3 protein: CASSAAFGERQGLAKNIQYF
CDR3 DNA: TGTGCCAGCAGCGCCGCTTTTGGAGAAAGACAGGGGTTGGCCAAAAACATTCAGTACTTC

V gene: TRBV6-4
clone size: NA
D gene: NA
J gene: TRBJ1-2
CDR3 protein: CASSPGTQYGHTF
CDR3 DNA: TGTGCCAGCAGTCCCGGGACGCAGTATGGCCACACCTTC